The 24 T cell receptor beta chains reported below all come from one sample, sequenced in a study of blood T cell repertoires in COVID-19. Method: immunoSEQ multiplex PCR; TCRdb's copy keeps in-frame clones and lacks some. The repertoire has approximately 60,000 clones, approximately 90% of them found once; the top ten carry 22%. Sequenced material: peripheral blood. Every receptor here comes from an elderly woman with COVID-19, enrolled during active disease.

The chain uses TRBV5-1 and TRBJ1-1; 7 bases map to TRBD1. From germline, CDR1 is SGHRS and CDR2 YFSETQ. This CDR3 has 13 residues. Losses at the gene ends were 3 bases for V and 6 bases for J; bases not matched to a gene: 5. The CDR3 here is CASSSPGQPEAFF. Written as DNA, the CDR3 is TGCGCCAGCAGCTCACCGGGACAGCCTGAAGCTTTCTTT.

The rearrangement links TRBV3-1 (or the pseudogene TRBV3-2) to TRBJ1-2, with D perhaps TRBD1 (6 bases). The CDR3 contains 14 residues. Per the germline V gene, CDR1 is LGHDT and CDR2 is YNNKEL (reference sequence). Trimming pared 4 bases from V and 8 bases from J, leaving 17 bases between. The CDR3 region is CASSPIQGIGGYTF. The CDR3 nucleotides are TGTGCCAGCAGCCCCATACAGGGCATCGGAGGCTACACCTTC.

V gene TRBV6-1 combines with J gene TRBJ1-5, with TRBD1 matching 7 bases. Germline V gene lookup returns CDR1 MNHNS and CDR2 SASEGT. Unmatched junction bases numbered 9, after V lost 6 bases and J lost 13 bases. This CDR3 comprises 12 residues. The CDR3 here is CASSRPGQDQHF. The CDR3 nucleotides are TGTGCCAGCAGCCGCCCCGGACAGGATCAGCATTTT.

In its sample, this clone was seen once. V is TRBV6-1 and J is TRBJ2-2, with 8 bases that match TRBD2. The junction had 4 bases not matched to a gene; V was cut back by 2 bases and J by 5 bases. Germline CDR1 and CDR2: MNHNS and SASEGT. The CDR3 totals 15 residues. DNA for the CDR3: TGTGCCAGCAGTGAACCGGGACTAGGGACCGGGGAGCTGTTTTTT. Translated: CASSEPGLGTGELFF.

The CDR3 region is CASTRGGHGYTF. CDR3 nucleotide sequence: TGTGCCAGCACGAGGGGGGGTCATGGCTACACCTTC. The J gene is TRBJ1-2, the V gene TRBV12-3 or TRBV12-4; D possibly corresponds to TRBD1 (6 bases). There are 12 residues in the CDR3. V gave up 7 bases and J gave up 6 bases, with 12 bases separating them.

The V and J genes are TRBV11-2 and TRBJ1-3, with 12 bases fitting TRBD1. Germline-derived CDR1 and CDR2 are SGHAT and FQNNGV. The CDR3 spans 19 residues. The junction had 12 bases not matched to a gene; V was cut back by 3 bases and J by 3 bases. The CDR3 reads CASSLRPGGQGADGNTIYF. CDR3 coding DNA: TGTGCCAGCAGCTTGCGCCCCGGGGGACAGGGGGCGGATGGAAACACCATATATTTT.

V is TRBV11-2 and J is TRBJ2-7; tentatively, D is TRBD2 (6 bases). Germline lookup yields CDR1 SGHAT and CDR2 FQNNGV. V gave up 5 bases and J gave up 3 bases, with 14 bases separating them. This CDR3 spans 14 amino acids. Here the CDR3 DNA reads TGTGCCAGCAGCCTCCCGGGACTGAGCTACGAGCAGTACTTC. This translates into CASSLPGLSYEQYF.

The V gene is TRBV5-1, the J gene TRBJ1-6; D possibly corresponds to TRBD1 (6 bases). CDR3 length equals 17 residues. Between the trimmed V and J ends, which lost 0 bases and 5 bases, there was a span of 15 bases. CDR1 is SGHRS and CDR2 is YFSETQ in the germline V gene. The CDR3 spells CASSLVVRGTDNSPLHF. The CDR3 nucleotides read TGCGCCAGCAGCTTGGTTGTTAGGGGGACCGATAATTCACCCCTCCACTTT.

The gene calls are TRBV19 and TRBJ2-3; 9 positions agree with TRBD1. The germline gives CDR1 LNHDA, CDR2 SQIVND (reference sequence). CDR3 size: 15 residues. V gave up 9 bases and J gave up 1 base; unmatched junction bases: 8. The CDR3 protein is CASTDRGGGTDTQYF. The CDR3 nucleotides are TGTGCCAGCACGGACAGGGGTGGAGGCACAGATACGCAGTATTTT.

This chain joins TRBV7-2 and TRBJ1-4; 7 nucleotides align to TRBD1. V shed 4 bases and J 6 bases; nucleotides not matched to a gene: 5. Looked up from germline, CDR1 is SGHTA and CDR2 is FQGNSA. This CDR3 has 14 amino acids. Here the CDR3 DNA reads TGTGCCAGCAGCTACAGGGGAAAGGATGAAAAACTGTTTTTT. Protein sequence: CASSYRGKDEKLFF.

The rearrangement uses TRBV13 and TRBJ2-1; 9 bases match TRBD2. From germline, CDR1 is PRHDT and CDR2 FYEKMQ (reference sequence). The CDR3 is made up of 16 amino acids. The J segment lost 4 bases and the V segment lost 5 bases, leaving 9 bases of the junction unmatched. The CDR3 sequence: CASSLRRLAGYNEQFF. DNA for the CDR3: TGTGCCAGCAGCCTCCGCCGCCTAGCGGGGTACAATGAGCAGTTCTTC.

The chain has TRBV6-2 or TRBV6-3 and TRBJ2-2; maybe TRBD2 (6 bases). CDR1 is MNHEY and CDR2 is SVGEGT in the germline V gene. This CDR3 has 16 residues. Trimming removed 0 bases from V and 4 bases from J, with 12 bases in between. As DNA, the CDR3 is TGTGCCAGCAGTTACTCGACTCCGGGACTCACCGGGGAGCTGTTTTTT. It specifies CASSYSTPGLTGELFF.

The chain joins TRBV30 to TRBJ1-2; no clear D gene. Trimming pared 8 bases from V and 8 bases from J, leaving 18 bases between. This CDR3 is built from 12 residues. Germline CDR1 reads GTSNPN; CDR2 reads SVGIG (reference sequence). The CDR3 loop is CAATPRAGGYTF. The DNA for the CDR3 is TGTGCCGCAACTCCTAGAGCTGGGGGCTACACCTTC.

The chain joins TRBV4-2 to TRBJ1-1, with 7 bases matching TRBD1. The CDR3 is 14 amino acids. CDR1 is LGHNA and CDR2 is YNFKEQ in the germline V gene. J lost 5 bases, V lost 0 bases, and 3 bases had no gene match. The CDR3 sequence: CASSQEEGATEAFF. CDR3 coding DNA: TGTGCCAGCAGCCAAGAAGAGGGGGCGACTGAAGCTTTCTTT.

This chain links TRBV15 with TRBJ2-7; 8 bases are shared with TRBD1. The V segment lost 4 bases and the J segment 0 bases; nucleotides outside the gene matches: 2. The germline V gene encodes CDR1 LNHNV and CDR2 YYDKDF (reference sequence). This CDR3 is 14 amino acids long. This chain's CDR3 is CATSTDRGSYEQYF. The CDR3 bases are TGTGCCACCAGCACTGACAGGGGCTCCTACGAGCAGTACTTC.

This chain links TRBV6-5 with TRBJ2-7; 12 positions match TRBD2. The germline gives CDR1 MNHEY, CDR2 SVGAGI. The J segment lost 6 bases and the V segment lost 5 bases, leaving 5 bases of the junction unmatched. The CDR3 loop spans 14 amino acids. CDR3 sequence reads: CASSQLAGGFEQYF. In DNA form, the CDR3 reads TGTGCCAGCAGTCAACTAGCGGGGGGTTTCGAGCAGTACTTC.

The genes are TRBV6-2 or TRBV6-3 and TRBJ1-1; perhaps TRBD1 as D (6 bases). CDR3 size: 12 residues. The germline V and J ends were trimmed by 4 bases and 10 bases, with 13 bases remaining between them. The V gene's germline CDR1 is MNHEY and CDR2 SVGEGT. As DNA, the CDR3 is TGTGCCAGCAGTTCCGGACAGTCCCGAGCTTTCTTT. Residues: CASSSGQSRAFF.

The CDR3 sequence: CAWSQGSREKLFF. CDR3 DNA: TGTGCCTGGAGTCAGGGGTCTCGCGAAAAACTGTTTTTT. The gene calls are TRBV30 and TRBJ1-4; a weak D match, TRBD1 (6 bases). CDR1 GTSNPN and CDR2 SVGIG come from the germline V gene (reference sequence). This CDR3 spans 13 amino acids. Deletions cut 2 bases from V and 8 bases from J, with 12 bases between.

This chain uses TRBV28 with TRBJ2-4, with 8 bases identical to TRBD2. With V trimmed by 5 bases and J by 0 bases, 3 bases remained unmatched. The CDR3 contains 15 residues. Germline V gene data show CDR1 as MDHEN and CDR2 as SYDVKM. The CDR3 DNA is TGTGCCAGCAGTCTCGGGGGGGTAGCCAAAAACATTCAGTACTTC. Amino acids: CASSLGGVAKNIQYF.

This chain joins TRBV4-1 and TRBJ2-1; 8 bases map to TRBD2. CDR3 size: 16 residues. Germline CDR1 MGHRA, CDR2 YSYEKL. V dropped 1 base and J dropped 7; count of bases not matched to a gene: 9. For the CDR3, the DNA is TGCGCCAGCAGCCAAGTTGTCGGGGGGGCCGGGAATGAGCAGTTCTTC. Its translation is CASSQVVGGAGNEQFF.

This clone came up a few times. The chain has TRBV30 and TRBJ1-1; no definite D call. Trimming left V 2 bases short and J 4 bases short, with 11 bases between. The germline gives CDR1 GTSNPN, CDR2 SVGIG (reference sequence). This CDR3 region has 13 residues. CDR3 sequence: CAWSLQPSTEAFF. In DNA form, the CDR3 reads TGTGCCTGGAGTCTACAACCTAGCACTGAAGCTTTCTTT.

The chain carries TRBV6-5 and TRBJ2-7; TRBD1 is a possible D gene (5 bases). Germline CDR1 and CDR2: MNHEY and SVGAGI. The CDR3 covers 14 residues. Deletions cut 5 bases from V and 2 bases from J, with 13 bases between. The CDR3: CASSKQAATYEQYF. The CDR3, as DNA: TGTGCCAGCAGTAAACAGGCCGCAACCTACGAGCAGTACTTC.

This clone was counted a few times. The genes are TRBV29-1 and TRBJ2-1, with 7 positions matching TRBD1. V shed 6 bases and J 0 bases; nucleotides not matched to a gene: 5. The CDR3 loop spans 14 amino acids. Looked up from germline, CDR1 is SQVTM and CDR2 is ANQGSEA. CDR3 loop: CSVRTGSSYNEQFF. The CDR3 nucleotides are TGCAGCGTCCGGACAGGCAGCTCCTACAATGAGCAGTTCTTC.

V is TRBV6-5 and J is TRBJ1-1; 8 bases align to TRBD1. J gave up 6 bases and V 4 bases, and 7 bases lay outside the gene matches. Germline CDR1 is MNHEY and CDR2 is SVGAGI. This CDR3 region has 14 residues. The CDR3: CASSFRDRGPEAFF. For the CDR3, the DNA is TGTGCCAGCAGTTTCCGTGACAGGGGTCCTGAAGCTTTCTTT.